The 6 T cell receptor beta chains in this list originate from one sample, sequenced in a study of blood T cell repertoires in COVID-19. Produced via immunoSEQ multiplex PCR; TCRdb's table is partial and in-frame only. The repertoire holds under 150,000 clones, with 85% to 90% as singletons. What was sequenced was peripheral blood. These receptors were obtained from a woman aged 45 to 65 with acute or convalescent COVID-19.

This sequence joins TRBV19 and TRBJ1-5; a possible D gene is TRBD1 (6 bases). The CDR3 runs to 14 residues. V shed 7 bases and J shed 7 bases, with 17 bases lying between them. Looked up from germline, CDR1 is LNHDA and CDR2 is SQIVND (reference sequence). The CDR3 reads CASMLQGTEQPQHF. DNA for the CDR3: TGTGCCAGTATGTTACAGGGTACCGAGCAGCCCCAGCATTTT.

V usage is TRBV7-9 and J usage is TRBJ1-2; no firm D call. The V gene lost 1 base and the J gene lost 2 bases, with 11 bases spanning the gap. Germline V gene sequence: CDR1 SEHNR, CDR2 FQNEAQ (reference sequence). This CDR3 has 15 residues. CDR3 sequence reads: CASSLGVSGNYGYTF. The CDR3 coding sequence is TGTGCCAGCAGCTTAGGGGTAAGCGGCAACTATGGCTACACCTTC.

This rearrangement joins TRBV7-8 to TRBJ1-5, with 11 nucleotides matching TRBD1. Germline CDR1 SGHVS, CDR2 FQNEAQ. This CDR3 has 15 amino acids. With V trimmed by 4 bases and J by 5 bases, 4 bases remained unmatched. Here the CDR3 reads CASSSGTGGHQPQHF. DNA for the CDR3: TGTGCCAGCAGCTCCGGGACAGGGGGGCATCAGCCCCAGCATTTT.

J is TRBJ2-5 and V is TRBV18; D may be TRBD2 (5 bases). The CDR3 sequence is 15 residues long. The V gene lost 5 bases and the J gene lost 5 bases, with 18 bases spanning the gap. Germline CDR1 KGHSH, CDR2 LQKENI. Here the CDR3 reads CASSDQLASWETQYF. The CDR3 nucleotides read TGTGCCAGCTCAGACCAGCTAGCTTCGTGGGAGACCCAGTACTTC.

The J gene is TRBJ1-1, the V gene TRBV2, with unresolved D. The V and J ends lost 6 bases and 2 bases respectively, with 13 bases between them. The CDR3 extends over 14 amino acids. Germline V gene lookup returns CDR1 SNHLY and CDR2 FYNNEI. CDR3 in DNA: TGTGCCAGCAGCACTTCTACTGCCAACACTGAAGCTTTCTTT. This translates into CASSTSTANTEAFF.

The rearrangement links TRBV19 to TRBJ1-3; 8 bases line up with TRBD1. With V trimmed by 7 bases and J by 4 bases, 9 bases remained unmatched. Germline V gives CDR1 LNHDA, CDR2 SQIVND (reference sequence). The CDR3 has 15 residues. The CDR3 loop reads CASTLGRGPGNTIYF. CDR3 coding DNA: TGTGCCAGTACCCTCGGCAGGGGGCCAGGAAACACCATATATTTT.